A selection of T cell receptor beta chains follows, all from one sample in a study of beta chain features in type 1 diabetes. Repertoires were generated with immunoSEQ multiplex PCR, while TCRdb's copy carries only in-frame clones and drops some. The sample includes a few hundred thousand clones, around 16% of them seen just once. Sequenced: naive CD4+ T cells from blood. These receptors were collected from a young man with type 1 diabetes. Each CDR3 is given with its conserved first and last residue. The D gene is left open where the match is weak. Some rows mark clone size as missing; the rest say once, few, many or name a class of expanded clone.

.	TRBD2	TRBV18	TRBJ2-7	CASSPQLAGVSHEQYF	TGTGCCAGCTCACCACAACTAGCGGGAGTTAGCCACGAGCAGTACTTC
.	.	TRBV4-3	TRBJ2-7	CASSQGDGPRYEQYF	TGCGCCAGCAGCCAAGGGGACGGACCGAGATACGAGCAGTACTTC
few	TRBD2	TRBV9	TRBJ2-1	CASSVTSGSSYNEQFF	TGTGCCAGCAGCGTAACAAGCGGGAGCTCCTACAATGAGCAGTTCTTC
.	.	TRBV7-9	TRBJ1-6	CASSLEGDSPLHF	TGTGCCAGCAGCTTAGAAGGGGATTCACCCCTCCACTTT
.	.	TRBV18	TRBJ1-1	CASSLREALNTEAFF	TGTGCCAGCTCGCTCCGTGAGGCCCTAAACACTGAAGCTTTCTTT
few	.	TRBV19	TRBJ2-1	CASSIDVGGEQFF	TGTGCCAGTAGTATTGATGTGGGAGGCGAGCAGTTCTTC
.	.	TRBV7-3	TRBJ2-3	CASSPGRATDTQYF	TGTGCCAGCAGCCCAGGACGGGCCACAGATACGCAGTATTTT
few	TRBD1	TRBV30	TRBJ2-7	CAWSGTGGYHEQYF	TGTGCCTGGAGTGGGACAGGGGGCTACCACGAGCAGTACTTC
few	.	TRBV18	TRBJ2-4	CASSPLTDTKNIQYF	TGTGCCAGCTCCCCTTTGACAGATACCAAAAACATTCAGTACTTC
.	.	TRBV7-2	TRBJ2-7	CASSLAGAGLSSYEQYF	TGTGCCAGCAGCTTAGCGGGGGCGGGATTGAGCTCCTACGAGCAGTACTTC
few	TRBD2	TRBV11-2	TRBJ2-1	CASSTRLAGGYNEQFF	TGTGCCAGCAGCACTCGACTAGCGGGAGGCTACAATGAGCAGTTCTTC
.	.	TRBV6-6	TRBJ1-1	CASSRDNEGAFF	TGTGCCAGCAGCCGGGATAACGAAGGAGCTTTCTTT
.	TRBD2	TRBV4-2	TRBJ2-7	CASSQGLGGSEYEQYF	TGTGCCAGCAGCCAAGGGTTGGGAGGGAGTGAGTACGAGCAGTACTTC
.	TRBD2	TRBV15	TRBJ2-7	CATRATSGRYEQYF	TGTGCCACCAGGGCGACTAGCGGGAGATACGAGCAGTACTTC
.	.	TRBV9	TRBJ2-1	CASSVSLDEQFF	TGTGCCAGCAGCGTTTCACTTGATGAGCAGTTCTTC
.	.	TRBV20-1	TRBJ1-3	CSASVGNTIYF	TGCAGTGCTAGTGTCGGAAACACCATATATTTT
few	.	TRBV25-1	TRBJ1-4	CASCPGGRNNEKLFF	TGTGCCAGCTGCCCGGGGGGACGGAATAATGAAAAACTGTTTTTT
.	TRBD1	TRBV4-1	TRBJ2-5	CASTRGPTGETQYF	TGCGCCAGCACGAGGGGGCCAACGGGAGAGACCCAGTACTTC
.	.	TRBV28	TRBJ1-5	CASTGRVYSNQPQHF	TGTGCCAGCACTGGACGGGTTTATAGCAATCAGCCCCAGCATTTT
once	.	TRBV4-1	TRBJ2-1	CASSLFSYNEQFF	TGCGCCAGCAGCCTATTTTCCTACAATGAGCAGTTCTTC
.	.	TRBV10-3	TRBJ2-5	CAISEQDSGTQYF	TGTGCCATCAGTGAGCAGGATTCGGGGACCCAGTACTTC
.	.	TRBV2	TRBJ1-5	CASGKAYSNQPQHF	TGTGCCAGCGGGAAGGCCTATAGCAATCAGCCCCAGCATTTT
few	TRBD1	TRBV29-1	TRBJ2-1	CSAQTGQGVFNEQFF	TGCAGCGCTCAGACGGGACAGGGCGTTTTCAATGAGCAGTTCTTC
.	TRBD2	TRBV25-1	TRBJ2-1	CASSDSAGQAYNEQFF	TGTGCCAGCAGTGATTCAGCGGGGCAAGCCTACAATGAGCAGTTCTTC
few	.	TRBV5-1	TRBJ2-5	CASSWDGQETQYF	TGCGCCAGCAGCTGGGACGGACAAGAGACCCAGTACTTC
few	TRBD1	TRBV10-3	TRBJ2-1	CAISEFGTDNEQFF	TGTGCCATCAGTGAATTCGGGACAGACAATGAGCAGTTCTTC
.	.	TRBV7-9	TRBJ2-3	CASTKGGGSTDTQYF	TGTGCCAGCACCAAAGGGGGGGGCAGCACAGATACGCAGTATTTT
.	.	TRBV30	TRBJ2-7	CAWSRRYEQYF	TGTGCCTGGAGTAGACGCTACGAGCAGTACTTC
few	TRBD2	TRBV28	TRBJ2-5	CASSSRRLAGVVGETQYF	TGTGCCAGCAGTTCTAGAAGACTAGCGGGAGTTGTAGGAGAGACCCAGTACTTC
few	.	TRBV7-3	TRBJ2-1	CASRAAGYNEQFF	TGTGCCAGCAGAGCGGCCGGATACAATGAGCAGTTCTTC
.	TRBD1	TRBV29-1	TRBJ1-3	CSGGTVSGNTIYF	TGCAGCGGGGGGACAGTCTCTGGAAACACCATATATTTT
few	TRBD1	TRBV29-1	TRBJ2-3	CSVLGTGTDTQYF	TGCAGCGTCCTCGGGACAGGGACAGATACGCAGTATTTT
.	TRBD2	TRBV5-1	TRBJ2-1	CASSLPGTRINEQFF	TGCGCCAGCAGCTTGCCAGGGACTAGGATTAATGAGCAGTTCTTC
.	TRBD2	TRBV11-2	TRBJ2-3	CASSPMGAGGFTDTQYF	TGTGCCAGCAGCCCCATGGGTGCGGGAGGGTTTACAGATACGCAGTATTTT
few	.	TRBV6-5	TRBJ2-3	CASTRVGPTDTQYF	TGTGCCAGCACCCGGGTTGGGCCGACAGATACGCAGTATTTT
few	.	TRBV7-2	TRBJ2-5	CASSTRGGSETQYF	TGTGCCAGCAGCACGCGGGGAGGAAGTGAGACCCAGTACTTC
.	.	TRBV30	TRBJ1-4	CAWSSGSPGSNEKLFF	TGTGCCTGGAGTAGCGGAAGCCCAGGGTCTAATGAAAAACTGTTTTTT
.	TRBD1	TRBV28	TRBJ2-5	CASSSAGTGRETQYF	TGTGCCAGCAGTTCTGCCGGGACAGGGAGAGAGACCCAGTACTTC
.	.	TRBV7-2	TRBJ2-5	CASSSRKETQYF	TGTGCCAGCAGCTCCCGGAAAGAGACCCAGTACTTC
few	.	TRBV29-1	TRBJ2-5	CSVEGSNQETQYF	TGCAGCGTTGAAGGTAGCAACCAAGAGACCCAGTACTTC
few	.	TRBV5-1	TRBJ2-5	CGSRETQYF	TGCGGAAGTCGGGAGACCCAGTACTTC
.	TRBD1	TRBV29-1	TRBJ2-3	CSVEASDRGRDTQYF	TGCAGCGTTGAAGCATCCGACAGGGGTAGAGATACGCAGTATTTT
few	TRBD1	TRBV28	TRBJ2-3	CASSMTGYTDTQYF	TGTGCCAGCAGTATGACAGGGTACACAGATACGCAGTATTTT
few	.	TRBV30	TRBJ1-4	CAWNTATNEKLFF	TGTGCCTGGAATACAGCTACTAATGAAAAACTGTTTTTT
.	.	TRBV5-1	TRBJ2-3	CASSSKAGGPDTQYF	TGCGCCAGCAGCTCGAAGGCAGGTGGACCAGATACGCAGTATTTT
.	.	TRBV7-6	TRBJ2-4	CASSSLPLAKNIQYF	TGTGCCAGCAGCTCCTTACCTTTAGCCAAAAACATTCAGTACTTC
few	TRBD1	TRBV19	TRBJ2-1	CASSTPGTALF	TGTGCCAGTAGTACGCCCGGGACAGCTCTCTTC